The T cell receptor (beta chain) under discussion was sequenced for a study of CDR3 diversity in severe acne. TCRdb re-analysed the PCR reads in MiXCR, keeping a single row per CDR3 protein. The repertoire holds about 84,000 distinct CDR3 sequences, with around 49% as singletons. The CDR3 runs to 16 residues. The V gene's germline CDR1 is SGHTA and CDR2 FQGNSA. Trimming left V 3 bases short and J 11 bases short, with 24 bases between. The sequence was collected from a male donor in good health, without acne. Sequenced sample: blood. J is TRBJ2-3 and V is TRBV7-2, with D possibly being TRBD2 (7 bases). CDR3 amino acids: CASSLGGGPRVNEQYF. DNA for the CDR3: TGTGCCAGCAGCTTGGGGGGGGGCCCGCGGGTCAATGAGCAGTATTTT.